Below, 10 T cell receptor beta chains from the same sample are listed, as sequenced in a study of T cells expressing NK-cell markers. TCRdb reprocessed the 5' RACE reads and reports one entry per CDR3 protein, with no DNA. Found here are around 280,000 distinct CDR3 sequences; the top ten clones hold about 0.4%. Sequencing was performed on blood T cells: a sorted CD56 or NKG2C T cell subset, CD4+ or CD8+ T cells, or bulk PBMC T cells (not recorded which). The receptor set was obtained from a man between 18 and 35 years old in good health.

The V and J genes are TRBV5-1 and TRBJ1-1; TCRdb names TRBD1, which stays unverified in the absence of DNA. The CDR3 length is 14 residues. Germline V gene data show CDR1 as SGHRS and CDR2 as YFSETQ. CDR3 amino acids: CASSPGTGEGEAFF.

The chain has TRBV18 and TRBJ2-1. The CDR3 extends over 15 amino acids. Per the germline V gene, CDR1 is KGHSH and CDR2 is LQKENI. The CDR3 region is CASSPRRSSYNEQFF.

The chain has TRBV4-2 and TRBJ2-5; TCRdb's D call, TRBD2, is unchecked because there is no DNA. The CDR3 loop spans 13 amino acids. Germline CDR1 reads LGHNA; CDR2 reads YNFKEQ. This chain's CDR3 is CASSQDRGTTQYF.

The V gene is TRBV12-3 or TRBV12-4, the J gene TRBJ2-3; the D call from TCRdb, TRBD2, cannot be confirmed without DNA. The CDR3 runs 16 residues. Here the CDR3 reads CASSNRAPKGSDTQYF.

The chain carries TRBV18 and TRBJ2-5; TCRdb lists TRBD1, though no DNA is available to test this call. In germline, CDR1 is KGHSH, CDR2 LQKENI. The CDR3 is 14 residues long. The CDR3 spells CASSPKTAKETQYF.

This chain connects TRBV20-1 to TRBJ2-2. The length of the CDR3 is 14 residues. Germline CDR1 is DFQATT and CDR2 is SNEGSKA (reference sequence). CDR3 in amino acids: CSARQASNTGELFF.

This sequence joins TRBV20-1 and TRBJ2-1; TCRdb outputs TRBD1, but without DNA this stays unchecked. This CDR3 comprises 13 residues. The germline gives CDR1 DFQATT, CDR2 SNEGSKA (reference sequence). The CDR3 spells CSARPGGAYEQFF.

This chain joins TRBV27 and TRBJ2-3; TCRdb proposes TRBD2, but this gene call is untestable without DNA. Germline CDR1 reads MNHEY; CDR2 reads SMNVEV (reference sequence). This CDR3 region has 18 residues. The CDR3 reads CASSLEKRREGRTDTQYF.

The chain couples TRBV12-3 or TRBV12-4 to TRBJ2-1; TCRdb proposes TRBD2, but this gene call is untestable without DNA. This CDR3 comprises 12 residues. The CDR3 is CASSPTSGRGFF.

V gene TRBV30 combines with J gene TRBJ1-4. CDR1 GTSNPN and CDR2 SVGIG come from the germline V gene (reference sequence). The CDR3 spans 11 residues. The CDR3 here is CAWSGEDQLFF.